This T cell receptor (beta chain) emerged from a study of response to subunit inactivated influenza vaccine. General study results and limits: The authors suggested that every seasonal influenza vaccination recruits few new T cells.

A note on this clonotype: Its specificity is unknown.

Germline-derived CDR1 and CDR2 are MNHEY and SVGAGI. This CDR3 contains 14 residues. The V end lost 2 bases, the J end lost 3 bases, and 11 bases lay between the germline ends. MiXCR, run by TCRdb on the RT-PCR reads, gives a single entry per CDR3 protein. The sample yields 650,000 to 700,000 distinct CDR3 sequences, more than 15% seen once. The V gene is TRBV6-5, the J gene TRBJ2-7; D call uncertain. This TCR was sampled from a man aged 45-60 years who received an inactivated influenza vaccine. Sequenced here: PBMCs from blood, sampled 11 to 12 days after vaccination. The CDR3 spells CASSYADFSYEQYF. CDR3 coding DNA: TGTGCCAGCAGTTACGCAGATTTTAGCTACGAGCAGTACTTC.